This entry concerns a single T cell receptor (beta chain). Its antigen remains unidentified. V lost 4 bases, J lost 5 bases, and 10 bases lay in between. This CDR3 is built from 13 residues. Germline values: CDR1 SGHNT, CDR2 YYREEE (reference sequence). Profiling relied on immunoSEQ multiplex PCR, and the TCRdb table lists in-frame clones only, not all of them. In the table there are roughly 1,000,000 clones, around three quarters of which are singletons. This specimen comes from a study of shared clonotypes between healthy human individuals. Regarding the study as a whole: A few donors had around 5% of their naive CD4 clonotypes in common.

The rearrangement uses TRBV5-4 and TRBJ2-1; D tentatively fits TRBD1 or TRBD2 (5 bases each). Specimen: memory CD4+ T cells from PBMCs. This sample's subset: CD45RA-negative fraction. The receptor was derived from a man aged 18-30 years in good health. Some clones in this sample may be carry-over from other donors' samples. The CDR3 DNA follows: TGTGCCAGCAGCAAGGGACCCGACAATGAGCAGTTCTTC. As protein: CASSKGPDNEQFF.